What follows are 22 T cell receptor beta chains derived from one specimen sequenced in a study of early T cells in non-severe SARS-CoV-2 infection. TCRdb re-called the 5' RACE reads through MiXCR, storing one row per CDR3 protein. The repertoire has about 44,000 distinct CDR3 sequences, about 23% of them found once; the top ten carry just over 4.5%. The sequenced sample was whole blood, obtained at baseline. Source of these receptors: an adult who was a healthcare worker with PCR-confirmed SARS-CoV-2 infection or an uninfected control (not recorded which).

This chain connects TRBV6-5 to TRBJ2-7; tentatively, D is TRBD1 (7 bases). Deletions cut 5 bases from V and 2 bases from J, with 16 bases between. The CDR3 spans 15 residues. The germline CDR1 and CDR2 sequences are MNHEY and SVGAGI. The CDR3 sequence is CASSDGGQKTYEQYF. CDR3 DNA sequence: TGTGCCAGCAGTGACGGGGGACAGAAAACCTACGAGCAGTACTTC.

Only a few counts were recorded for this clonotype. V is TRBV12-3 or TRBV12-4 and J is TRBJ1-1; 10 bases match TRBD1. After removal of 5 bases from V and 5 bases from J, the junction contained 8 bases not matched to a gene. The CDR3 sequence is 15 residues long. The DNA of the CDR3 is TGTGCCAGCAGTCGGGACAGGGGATCACAAACTGAAGCTTTCTTT. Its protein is CASSRDRGSQTEAFF.

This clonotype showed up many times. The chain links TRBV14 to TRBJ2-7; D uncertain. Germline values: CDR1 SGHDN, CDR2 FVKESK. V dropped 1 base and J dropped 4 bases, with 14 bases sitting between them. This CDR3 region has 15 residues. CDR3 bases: TGTGCCAGCAGCCAAGCTCCGGCAGCCTATTACGAGCAGTACTTC. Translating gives CASSQAPAAYYEQYF.

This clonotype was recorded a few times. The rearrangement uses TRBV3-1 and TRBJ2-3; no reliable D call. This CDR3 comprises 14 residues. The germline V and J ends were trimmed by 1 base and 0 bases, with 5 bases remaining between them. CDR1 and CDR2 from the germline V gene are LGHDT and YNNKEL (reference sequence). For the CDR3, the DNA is TGTGCCAGCAGCCAAGGACTGAGCACAGATACGCAGTATTTT. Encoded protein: CASSQGLSTDTQYF.

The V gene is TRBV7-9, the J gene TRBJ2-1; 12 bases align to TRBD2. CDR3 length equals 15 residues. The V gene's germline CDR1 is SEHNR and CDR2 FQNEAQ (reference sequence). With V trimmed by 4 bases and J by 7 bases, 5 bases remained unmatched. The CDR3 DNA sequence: TGTGCCAGCAGCTATGGGACTAGCGGGCAGAATGAGCAGTTCTTC. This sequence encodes CASSYGTSGQNEQFF.

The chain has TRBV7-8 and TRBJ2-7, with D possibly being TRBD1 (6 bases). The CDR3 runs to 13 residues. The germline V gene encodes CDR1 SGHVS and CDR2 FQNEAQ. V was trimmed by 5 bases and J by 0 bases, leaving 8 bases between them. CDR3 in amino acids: CASSIGGSYEQYF. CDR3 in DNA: TGTGCCAGCAGCATAGGGGGCTCCTACGAGCAGTACTTC. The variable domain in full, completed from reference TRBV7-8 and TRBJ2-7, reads GAGVSQSPRYKVAKRGQDVALRCDPISGHVSLFWYQQALGQGPEFLTYFQNEAQLDKSGLPSDRFFAERPEGSVSTLKIQRTQQEDSAVYLCASSIGGSYEQYFGPGTRLTVT.

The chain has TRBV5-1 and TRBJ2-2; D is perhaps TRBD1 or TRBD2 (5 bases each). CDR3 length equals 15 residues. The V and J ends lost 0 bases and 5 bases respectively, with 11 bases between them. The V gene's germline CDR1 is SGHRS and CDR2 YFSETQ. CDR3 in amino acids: CASSLGQPGTGELFF. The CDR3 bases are TGCGCCAGCAGCTTGGGACAGCCGGGGACCGGGGAGCTGTTTTTT.

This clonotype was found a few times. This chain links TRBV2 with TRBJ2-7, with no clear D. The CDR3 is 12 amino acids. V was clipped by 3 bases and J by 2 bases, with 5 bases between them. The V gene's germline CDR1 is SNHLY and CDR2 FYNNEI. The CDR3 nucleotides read TGTGCCAGCAGTGAGAGTACCTACGAGCAGTACTTC. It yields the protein CASSESTYEQYF.

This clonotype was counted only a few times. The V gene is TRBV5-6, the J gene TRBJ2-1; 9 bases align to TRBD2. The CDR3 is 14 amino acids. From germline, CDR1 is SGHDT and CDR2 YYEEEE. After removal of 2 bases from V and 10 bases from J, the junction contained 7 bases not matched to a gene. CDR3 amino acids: CASSFRAGGSEQFF. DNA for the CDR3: TGTGCCAGCAGCTTCAGAGCGGGGGGAAGCGAGCAGTTCTTC.

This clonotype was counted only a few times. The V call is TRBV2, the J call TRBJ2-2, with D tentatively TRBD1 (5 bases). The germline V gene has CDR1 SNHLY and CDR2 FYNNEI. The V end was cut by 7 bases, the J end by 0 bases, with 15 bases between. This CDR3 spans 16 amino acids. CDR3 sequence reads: CASKVTTAPNTGELFF. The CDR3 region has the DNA TGTGCCAGCAAAGTGACGACAGCTCCGAACACCGGGGAGCTGTTTTTT. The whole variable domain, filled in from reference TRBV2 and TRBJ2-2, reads EPEVTQTPSHQVTQMGQEVILRCVPISNHLYFYWYRQILGQKVEFLVSFYNNEISEKSEIFDDQFSVERPDGSNFTLKIRSTKLEDSAMYFCASKVTTAPNTGELFFGEGSRLTVL.

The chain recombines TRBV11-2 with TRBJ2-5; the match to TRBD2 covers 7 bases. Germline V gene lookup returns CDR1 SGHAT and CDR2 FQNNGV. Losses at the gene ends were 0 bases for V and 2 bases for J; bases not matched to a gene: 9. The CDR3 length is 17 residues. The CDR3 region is CASSLDGPRDYQETQYF. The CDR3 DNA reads TGTGCCAGCAGCTTAGATGGGCCCCGGGACTATCAAGAGACCCAGTACTTC.

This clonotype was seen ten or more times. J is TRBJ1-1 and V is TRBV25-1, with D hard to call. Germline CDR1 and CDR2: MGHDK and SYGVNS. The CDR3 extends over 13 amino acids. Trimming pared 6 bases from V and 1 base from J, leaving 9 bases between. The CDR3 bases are TGTGCCAGCAGACGGGCTGAGAACACTGAAGCTTTCTTT. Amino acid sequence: CASRRAENTEAFF.

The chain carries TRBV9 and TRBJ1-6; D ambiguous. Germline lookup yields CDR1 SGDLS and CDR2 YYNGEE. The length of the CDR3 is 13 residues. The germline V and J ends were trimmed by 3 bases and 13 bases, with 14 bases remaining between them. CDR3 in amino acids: CASSDTETLPLHF. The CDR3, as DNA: TGTGCCAGCAGCGACACCGAGACCCTTCCCCTCCACTTT.

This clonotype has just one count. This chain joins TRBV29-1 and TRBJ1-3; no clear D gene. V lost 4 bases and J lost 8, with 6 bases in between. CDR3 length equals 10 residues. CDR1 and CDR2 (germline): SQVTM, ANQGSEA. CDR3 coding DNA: TGCAGCGTTGTTGGGGACACCATATATTTT. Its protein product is CSVVGDTIYF.

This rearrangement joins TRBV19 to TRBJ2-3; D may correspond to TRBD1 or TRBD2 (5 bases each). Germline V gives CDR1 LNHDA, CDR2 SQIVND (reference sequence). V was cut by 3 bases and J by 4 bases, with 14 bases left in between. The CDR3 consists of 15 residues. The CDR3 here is CASSMVGETSDTQYF. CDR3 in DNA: TGTGCCAGTAGTATGGTGGGGGAGACTTCAGATACGCAGTATTTT.

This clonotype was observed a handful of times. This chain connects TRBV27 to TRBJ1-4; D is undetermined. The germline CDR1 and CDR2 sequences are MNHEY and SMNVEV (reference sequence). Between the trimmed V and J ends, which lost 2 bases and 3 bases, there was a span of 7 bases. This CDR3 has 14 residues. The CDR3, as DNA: TGTGCCAGCAGTTTAGTTGGGGCTAATGAAAAACTGTTTTTT. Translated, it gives CASSLVGANEKLFF.

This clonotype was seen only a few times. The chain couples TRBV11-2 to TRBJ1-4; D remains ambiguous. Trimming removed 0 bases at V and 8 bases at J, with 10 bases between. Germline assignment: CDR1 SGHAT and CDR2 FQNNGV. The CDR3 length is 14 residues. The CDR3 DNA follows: TGTGCCAGCAGCTTAGAAGGAGTAAGCGAAAAACTGTTTTTT. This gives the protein CASSLEGVSEKLFF.

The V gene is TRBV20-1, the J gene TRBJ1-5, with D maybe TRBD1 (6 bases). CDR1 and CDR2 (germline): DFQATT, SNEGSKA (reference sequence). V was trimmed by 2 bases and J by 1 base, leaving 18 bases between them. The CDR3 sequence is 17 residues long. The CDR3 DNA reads TGCAGTGCTAGAATGGGGGCCTCGGCTTTCAGCAATCAGCCCCAGCATTTT. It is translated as CSARMGASAFSNQPQHF.

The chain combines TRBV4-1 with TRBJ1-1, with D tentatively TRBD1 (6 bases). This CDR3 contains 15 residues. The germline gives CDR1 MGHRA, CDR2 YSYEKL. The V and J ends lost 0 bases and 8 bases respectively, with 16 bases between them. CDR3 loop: CASSQDQGTSREAFF. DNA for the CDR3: TGCGCCAGCAGCCAAGATCAGGGGACCTCCCGGGAAGCTTTCTTT.

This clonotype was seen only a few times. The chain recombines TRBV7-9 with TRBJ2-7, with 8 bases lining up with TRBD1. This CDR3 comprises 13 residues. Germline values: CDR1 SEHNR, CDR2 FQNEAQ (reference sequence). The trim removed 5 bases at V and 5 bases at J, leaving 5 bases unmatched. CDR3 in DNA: TGTGCCAGCAGCCCGGACAGGGTACACGAGCAGTACTTC. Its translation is CASSPDRVHEQYF.

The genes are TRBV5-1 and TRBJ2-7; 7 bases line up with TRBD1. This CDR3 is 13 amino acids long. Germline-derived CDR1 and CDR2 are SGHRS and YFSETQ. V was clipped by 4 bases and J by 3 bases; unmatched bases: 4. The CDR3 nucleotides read TGCGCCAGCAGCGGGACAGACTACTACGAGCAGTACTTC. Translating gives CASSGTDYYEQYF.

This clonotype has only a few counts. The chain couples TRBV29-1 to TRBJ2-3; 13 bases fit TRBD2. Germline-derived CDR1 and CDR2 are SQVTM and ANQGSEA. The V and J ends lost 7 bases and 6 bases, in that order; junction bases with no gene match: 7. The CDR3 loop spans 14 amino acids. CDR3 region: CSGGTSGDPDTQYF. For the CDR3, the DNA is TGCAGCGGGGGGACTAGCGGGGACCCGGATACGCAGTATTTT.